The rows below give T cell receptor beta chains drawn from one sample of a study of technical replicates of blood from a handful of donors. Sequencing used immunoSEQ multiplex PCR; TCRdb keeps in-frame clones, though not all of them. In the table there are approximately 50,000 clones, approximately 94% of which are singletons. The sequenced material came from T cells isolated from PBMCs. The source of these receptors is a human donor in good health. Both conserved end residues are trimmed from each CDR3. Each record gives: CDR3 length, V gene, J gene, CDR3 protein.

14,TRBV5-1,TRBJ2-7,ASSLAPGEGYYEQY
16,TRBV9,TRBJ2-2,ASSVGLTSGRWYGELF
12,TRBV30,TRBJ2-7,AWSVFGGEYEQY
12,TRBV5-1,TRBJ2-7,VTGKPHATYEQY
10,TRBV18,TRBJ1-2,ASSPNGEGYT
11,TRBV5-4,TRBJ2-5,ASSLAGGETQY
12,TRBV6-1,TRBJ1-2,ARSPGQGAYGYT
11,TRBV11-2,TRBJ2-7,ASSLENLAEQY
11,TRBV4-1,TRBJ2-7,ASRGGSGYEQY
10,TRBV29-1,TRBJ2-7,SVRAGGDEQY
9,TRBV10-1,TRBJ1-1,ASSGAGVAF
12,TRBV2,TRBJ1-1,ASTPDREVTEAF
12,TRBV27,TRBJ2-2,ASSSAGTTGELF
10,TRBV6-1,TRBJ2-3,ASSEETSTQY
12,TRBV28,TRBJ1-5,ASSFEQLNQPQH
15,TRBV19,TRBJ2-6,ASSIAAGASGANVLT
15,TRBV7-9,TRBJ2-7,ASSLSSRAGDPGEQY
13,TRBV5-1,TRBJ1-4,ASSRTPSTNEKLF
11,TRBV29-1,TRBJ1-5,SVGTASDQPQH
12,TRBV27,TRBJ1-5,ASSFQGKEQPQH
12,TRBV25-1,TRBJ2-5,ASSGWTGEETQY
15,TRBV7-9,TRBJ2-1,ASSLKSGGLAGNEQF
12,TRBV25-1,TRBJ2-1,ASSLGGAYNEQF
14,TRBV5-1,TRBJ2-5,ASSPGSVRGVETQY
12,TRBV28,TRBJ2-7,ASSGATVLYEQY
12,TRBV7-6,TRBJ2-1,ASSLAGGYNEQF
14,TRBV4-1,TRBJ2-7,ASSHDGQADSYEQY
12,TRBV5-4,TRBJ2-7,ASSLGTGPSEQY